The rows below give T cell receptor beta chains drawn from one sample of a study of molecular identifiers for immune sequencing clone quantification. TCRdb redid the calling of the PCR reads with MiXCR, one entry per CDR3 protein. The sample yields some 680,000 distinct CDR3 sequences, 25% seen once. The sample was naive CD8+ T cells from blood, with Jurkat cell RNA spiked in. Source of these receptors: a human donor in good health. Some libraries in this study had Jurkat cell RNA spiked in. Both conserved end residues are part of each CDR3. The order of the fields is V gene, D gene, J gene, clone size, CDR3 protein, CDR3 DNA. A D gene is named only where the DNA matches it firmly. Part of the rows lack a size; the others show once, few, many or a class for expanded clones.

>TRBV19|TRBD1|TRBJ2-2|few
CASNPPTGRGTGELFF
TGTGCCAGTAATCCCCCGACAGGGAGAGGCACCGGGGAGCTGTTTTTT
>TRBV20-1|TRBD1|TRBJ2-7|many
CSAVGTGSYEQYF
TGCAGTGCCGTAGGGACAGGGTCCTACGAGCAGTACTTC
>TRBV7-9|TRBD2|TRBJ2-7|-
CASSILAWRGTSYEQYF
TGTGCCAGCAGTATACTAGCGTGGCGCGGAACCAGCTACGAGCAGTACTTC
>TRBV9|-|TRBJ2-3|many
CASSKTTDTQYF
TGTGCCAGCAGCAAGACCACAGATACGCAGTATTTT
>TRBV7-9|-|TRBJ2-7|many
CASSLWDRSYEQYF
TGTGCCAGCAGCCTCTGGGACCGCTCCTACGAGCAGTACTTC
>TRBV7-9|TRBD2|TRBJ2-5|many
CASSQTSDQETQYF
TGTGCCAGCAGTCAGACTAGCGACCAAGAGACCCAGTACTTC
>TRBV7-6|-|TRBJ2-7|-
CASSLTDSPGHVQYF
TGTGCCAGCAGCTTAACCGACAGTCCGGGGCACGTGCAGTACTTC
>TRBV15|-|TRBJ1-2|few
CATSRDRRANYGYTF
TGTGCCACCAGCAGAGATCGGCGAGCTAACTATGGCTACACCTTC
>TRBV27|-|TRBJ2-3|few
CASSLAPGNTQYF
TGTGCCAGCAGCTTAGCCCCGGGCAATACGCAGTATTTT
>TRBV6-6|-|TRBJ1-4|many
CASSRGRSEEKLFF
TGTGCCAGCAGTCGAGGGCGGTCGGAAGAAAAACTGTTTTTT